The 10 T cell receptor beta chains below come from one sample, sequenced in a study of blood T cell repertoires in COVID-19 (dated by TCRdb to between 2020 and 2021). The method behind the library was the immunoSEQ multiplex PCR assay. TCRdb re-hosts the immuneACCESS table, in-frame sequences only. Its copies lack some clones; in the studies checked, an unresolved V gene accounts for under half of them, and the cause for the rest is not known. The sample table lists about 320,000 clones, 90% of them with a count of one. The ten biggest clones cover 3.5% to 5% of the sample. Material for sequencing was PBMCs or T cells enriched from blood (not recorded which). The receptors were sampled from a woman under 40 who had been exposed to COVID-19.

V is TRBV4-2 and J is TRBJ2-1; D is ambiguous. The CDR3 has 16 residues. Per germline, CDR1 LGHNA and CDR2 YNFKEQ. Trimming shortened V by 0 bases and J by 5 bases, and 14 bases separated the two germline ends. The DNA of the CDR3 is TGTGCCAGCAGCCAAGATGGTTACAGTCTCGACAATGAGCAGTTCTTC. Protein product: CASSQDGYSLDNEQFF.

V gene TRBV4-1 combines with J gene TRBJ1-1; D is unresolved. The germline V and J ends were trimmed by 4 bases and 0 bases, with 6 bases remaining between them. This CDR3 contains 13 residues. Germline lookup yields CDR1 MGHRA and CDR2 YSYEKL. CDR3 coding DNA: TGCGCCAGCAGCCCGAGCATGAACACTGAAGCTTTCTTT. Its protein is CASSPSMNTEAFF.

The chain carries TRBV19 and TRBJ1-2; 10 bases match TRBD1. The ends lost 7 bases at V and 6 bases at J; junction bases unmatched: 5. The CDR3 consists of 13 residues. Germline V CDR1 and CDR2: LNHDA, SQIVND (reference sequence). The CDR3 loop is CASTTGGYHGYTF. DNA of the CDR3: TGTGCCAGTACGACAGGGGGCTACCATGGCTACACCTTC.

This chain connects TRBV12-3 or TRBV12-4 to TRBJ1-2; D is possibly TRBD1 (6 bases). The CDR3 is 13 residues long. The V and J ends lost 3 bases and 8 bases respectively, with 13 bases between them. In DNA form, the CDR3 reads TGTGCCAGCAGTTTCGTGGGGGCGAGGGGCTACACCTTC. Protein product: CASSFVGARGYTF.

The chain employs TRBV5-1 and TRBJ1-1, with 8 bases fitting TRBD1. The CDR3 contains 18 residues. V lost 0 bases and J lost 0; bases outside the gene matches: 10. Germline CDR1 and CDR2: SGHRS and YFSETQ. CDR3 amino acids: CASSLVGQGARVNTEAFF. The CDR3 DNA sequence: TGCGCCAGCAGCTTGGTGGGCCAGGGGGCGAGAGTGAACACTGAAGCTTTCTTT.

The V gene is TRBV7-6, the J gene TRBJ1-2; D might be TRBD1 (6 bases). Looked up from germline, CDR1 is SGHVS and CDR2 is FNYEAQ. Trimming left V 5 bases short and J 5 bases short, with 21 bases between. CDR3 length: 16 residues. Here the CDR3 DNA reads TGTGCCAGCAGCCCCGAGGTACAGGGCGACTTATATGGCTACACCTTC. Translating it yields CASSPEVQGDLYGYTF. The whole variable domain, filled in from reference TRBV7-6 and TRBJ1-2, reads GAGVSQSPRYKVTKRGQDVALRCDPISGHVSLYWYRQALGQGPEFLTYFNYEAQQDKSGLPNDRFSAERPEGSISTLTIQRTEQRDSAMYRCASSPEVQGDLYGYTFGSGTRLTVV.

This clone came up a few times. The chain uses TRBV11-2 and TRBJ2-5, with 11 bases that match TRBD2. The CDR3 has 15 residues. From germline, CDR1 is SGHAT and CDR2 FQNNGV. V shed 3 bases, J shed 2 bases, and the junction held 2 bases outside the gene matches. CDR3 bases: TGTGCCAGCAGCTTGGGACTAGCGGATCAAGAGACCCAGTACTTC. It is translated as CASSLGLADQETQYF.

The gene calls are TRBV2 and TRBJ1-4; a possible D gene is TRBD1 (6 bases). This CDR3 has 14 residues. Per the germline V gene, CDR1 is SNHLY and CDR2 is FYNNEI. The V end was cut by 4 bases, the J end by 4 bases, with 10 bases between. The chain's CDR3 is CASSGTDFNEKLFF. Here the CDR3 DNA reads TGTGCCAGCAGTGGGACAGACTTTAATGAAAAACTGTTTTTT.

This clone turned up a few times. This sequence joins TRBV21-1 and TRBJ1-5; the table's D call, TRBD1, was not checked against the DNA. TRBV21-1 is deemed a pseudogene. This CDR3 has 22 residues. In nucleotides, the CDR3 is TGTGCCAGCAGCACTCGGGGGGAATGGACAGGGAGTGGGAACCCCGCTAATCAGCCCCAGCATTTT. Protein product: CASSTRGEWTGSGNPANQPQHF.

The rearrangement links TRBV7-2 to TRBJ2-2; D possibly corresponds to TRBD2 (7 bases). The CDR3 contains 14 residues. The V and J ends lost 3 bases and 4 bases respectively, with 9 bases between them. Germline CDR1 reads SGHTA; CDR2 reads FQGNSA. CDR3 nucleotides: TGTGCCAGCAGCTTGGCGGGGGCCACCGGGGAGCTGTTTTTT. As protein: CASSLAGATGELFF.